One and the same sample provided the 22 T cell receptor beta chains below, sequenced in a study of blood T cell repertoires in COVID-19. Profiled with immunoSEQ multiplex PCR; TCRdb holds only in-frame clones, not every one. The sample lists 95,000 to 110,000 clones, about 89% occurring once. Sample: peripheral blood. These receptors were collected from a human donor in a cohort sampled during active COVID-19.

The genes are TRBV4-1 and TRBJ2-3; 11 bases align to TRBD2. This CDR3 is 15 amino acids long. V lost 5 bases and J lost 5; bases outside the gene matches: 6. Germline-derived CDR1 and CDR2 are MGHRA and YSYEKL. CDR3 coding DNA: TGCGCCAGCAGCGCACTAGCGGGAGCTTTAGATACGCAGTATTTT. Encoded protein: CASSALAGALDTQYF.

V is TRBV6-5 and J is TRBJ2-3; tentative D call: TRBD2 (6 bases). This CDR3 has 14 amino acids. The V and J ends lost 3 bases and 4 bases respectively, with 11 bases between them. The germline V gene has CDR1 MNHEY and CDR2 SVGAGI. The CDR3 sequence is CASSYFTSSDTQYF. The CDR3 DNA is TGTGCCAGCAGTTATTTTACTAGCTCAGATACGCAGTATTTT.

This clone was counted once. The gene calls are TRBV6-2 or TRBV6-3 and TRBJ2-7; 7 bases align to TRBD2. Per the germline V gene, CDR1 is MNHEY and CDR2 is SVGEGT. This CDR3 region has 14 residues. The J segment lost 6 bases and the V segment lost 6 bases, leaving 11 bases of the junction unmatched. This chain's CDR3 is CASRPPPSSGEQYF. CDR3 DNA sequence: TGTGCCAGCAGGCCTCCCCCCTCTAGCGGCGAGCAGTACTTC.

In its sample, this clone was seen a few times. As DNA, the CDR3 is TGTGCTAGTGGTTTGGGTCATTCCGGGACAGGGGCCCCCCATGAGCAGTTCTTC. Protein product: CASGLGHSGTGAPHEQFF. This chain uses TRBV12-5 with TRBJ2-1; 10 nucleotides match TRBD1. After removal of 1 base from V and 8 bases from J, the junction contained 14 bases not matched to a gene. CDR3 length equals 18 residues. CDR1 LGHNT and CDR2 FRNRAP come from the germline V gene.

This clone was counted only a few times. This chain connects TRBV7-2 to TRBJ2-7; TRBD1 might be the D (5 bases). This CDR3 is built from 15 residues. V lost 5 bases and J lost 2, with 16 bases in between. CDR1 and CDR2 (germline): SGHTA, FQGNSA. As DNA, the CDR3 is TGTGCCAGCAGCCCGACAGATACAATTCCCTACGAGCAGTACTTC. Its protein is CASSPTDTIPYEQYF.

The chain recombines TRBV2 with TRBJ1-4; TRBD1 matches at 9 bases. The CDR3 has 16 residues. Looked up from germline, CDR1 is SNHLY and CDR2 is FYNNEI. J gave up 3 bases and V 6 bases, and 8 bases lay outside the gene matches. The CDR3 DNA sequence: TGTGCCAGCAGGAGGTCGGGACAGGGTCCTAATGAAAAACTGTTTTTT. Translating gives CASRRSGQGPNEKLFF.

The V call is TRBV28, the J call TRBJ1-2; D ambiguous. CDR3 length: 12 amino acids. Trimming shortened V by 6 bases and J by 8 bases, and 13 bases separated the two germline ends. CDR1 and CDR2 (germline): MDHEN, SYDVKM. The CDR3 spells CASRQERGGYTF. The CDR3 region has the DNA TGTGCCAGCAGGCAAGAAAGAGGGGGCTACACCTTC.

A single count supports this clone. The chain employs TRBV7-2 and TRBJ1-1, with 7 nucleotides matching TRBD1. Trimming at V came to 3 bases and at J to 8 bases, leaving 6 bases not matched to a gene. Germline CDR1 and CDR2: SGHTA and FQGNSA. The CDR3 covers 13 residues. CDR3 sequence: CASSLRDRGEAFF. The CDR3 nucleotides read TGTGCCAGCAGCTTGAGGGACAGAGGGGAAGCTTTCTTT.

The chain recombines TRBV7-8 with TRBJ2-7; tentatively, D is TRBD1 (6 bases). Trimming removed 1 base at V and 1 base at J, with 11 bases between. This CDR3 spans 15 amino acids. Per germline, CDR1 SGHVS and CDR2 FQNEAQ. The CDR3 DNA reads TGTGCCAGCAGCTTAGGCAGGGGCCTTTCCTACGAGCAGTACTTC. Its translation: CASSLGRGLSYEQYF.

The V gene is TRBV19, the J gene TRBJ1-5; the match to TRBD1 covers 10 bases. Germline V gene sequence: CDR1 LNHDA, CDR2 SQIVND (reference sequence). The trim removed 3 bases at V and 1 base at J, leaving 9 bases unmatched. The CDR3 contains 18 residues. CDR3 loop: CASSIIKSGQGSNQPQHF. The DNA of the CDR3 is TGTGCCAGTAGTATTATAAAGTCGGGACAGGGGAGCAATCAGCCCCAGCATTTT.

The V call is TRBV18, the J call TRBJ1-3; TRBD1 agrees at 8 bases. The V gene's germline CDR1 is KGHSH and CDR2 LQKENI. V trimming: 5 bases; J trimming: 7 bases; junction bases outside the gene matches: 4. The CDR3 is 13 amino acids. CDR3 sequence (DNA): TGTGCCAGCTCATTGGGACAGGACAACACCATATATTTT. Its translation: CASSLGQDNTIYF.

This clone was seen a handful of times. The V call is TRBV5-6, the J call TRBJ1-5, with D perhaps matching TRBD1 (5 bases). The CDR3 covers 16 residues. Trimming removed 4 bases from V and 2 bases from J, with 16 bases in between. Germline assignment: CDR1 SGHDT and CDR2 YYEEEE. DNA of the CDR3: TGTGCCAGCAGCCGGCGGGGGGGTCGTGGCAATCAGCCCCAGCATTTT. As protein: CASSRRGGRGNQPQHF.

The CDR3 DNA reads as TGCAGTGCTACAGGCTACACCTTC. Amino acid sequence: CSATGYTF. The J gene is TRBJ1-2, the V gene TRBV20-1; D call uncertain. Germline V gene data show CDR1 as DFQATT and CDR2 as SNEGSKA (reference sequence). The CDR3 contains 8 residues. V was pared by 4 bases and J by 8 bases, with 2 bases between.

This chain links TRBV3-1 (or the pseudogene TRBV3-2) with TRBJ1-1; possibly TRBD1 for D (5 bases). Trimming pared 1 base from V and 11 bases from J, leaving 11 bases between. The CDR3 runs to 12 residues. Germline lookup yields CDR1 LGHDT and CDR2 YNNKEL (reference sequence). The CDR3 sequence: CASSQGGGWAFF. CDR3 coding DNA: TGTGCCAGCAGCCAAGGGGGCGGATGGGCTTTCTTT.

The chain couples TRBV27 to TRBJ2-2, with D unclear. V was shortened by 0 bases and J by 10 bases, with 21 bases between the two germline ends. This CDR3 is 17 amino acids long. Germline loops: CDR1 MNHEY, CDR2 SMNVEV (reference sequence). CDR3 nucleotide sequence: TGTGCCAGCAGTTTATCTTCTTTTTCCCCGCTTGGAGAGGAGCTGTTTTTT. It yields the protein CASSLSSFSPLGEELFF.

This chain uses TRBV5-6 with TRBJ1-1; 7 bases fit TRBD1. This CDR3 contains 15 residues. The V and J ends lost 4 bases and 4 bases, in that order; junction bases with no gene match: 10. CDR1 and CDR2 from the germline V gene are SGHDT and YYEEEE. The CDR3 loop is CASSPTTGIRTEAFF. The CDR3 bases are TGTGCCAGCAGCCCCACGACAGGGATTCGCACTGAAGCTTTCTTT.

This chain joins TRBV2 and TRBJ1-3; possible D gene TRBD1, 5 bases. This CDR3 is built from 14 residues. Germline V gene lookup returns CDR1 SNHLY and CDR2 FYNNEI. Trimming removed 4 bases from V and 7 bases from J, with 14 bases in between. The DNA for the CDR3 is TGTGCCAGCAGTGTCGGGGGGTCCCGGAACACCATATATTTT. Its protein product is CASSVGGSRNTIYF.

The CDR3 DNA sequence: TGTGCCAGCAGCGATCAGGGGAGGGCCACAGATACGCAGTATTTT. Its protein product is CASSDQGRATDTQYF. The chain recombines TRBV9 with TRBJ2-3; perhaps TRBD2 as D (7 bases). The V gene's germline CDR1 is SGDLS and CDR2 YYNGEE. The CDR3 sequence is 15 residues long. Trimming cost V 3 bases and J 2 bases, with 13 bases left between them.

This chain connects TRBV4-3 to TRBJ2-3; tentatively, D is TRBD2 (6 bases). Trimming left V 2 bases short and J 6 bases short, with 15 bases between. CDR1 is LGHNA and CDR2 is YSLEER in the germline V gene. The CDR3 extends over 15 amino acids. Here the CDR3 DNA reads TGCGCCAGCAGCCAAAGTTCAGGCGGGGCTGATACGCAGTATTTT. Amino acids: CASSQSSGGADTQYF.

The rearrangement links TRBV18 to TRBJ1-2; 7 nucleotides align to TRBD1. Germline CDR1 and CDR2: KGHSH and LQKENI. This CDR3 comprises 14 residues. Unmatched junction bases numbered 5, after V lost 1 base and J lost 6 bases. Written as DNA, the CDR3 is TGTGCCAGCTCACCACGAGGGGGCCGGGATGGCTACACCTTC. Translation gives CASSPRGGRDGYTF.

J is TRBJ1-2 and V is TRBV11-3; 7 positions agree with TRBD1. The CDR3 runs to 13 residues. Losses at the gene ends were 5 bases for V and 6 bases for J; bases not matched to a gene: 6. The germline gives CDR1 SGHNT, CDR2 YENEEA. In DNA form, the CDR3 reads TGTGCCAGCAGCCCACAGGGGAACGATGGCTACACCTTC. Protein sequence: CASSPQGNDGYTF.

The J gene is TRBJ1-5, the V gene TRBV11-2; D is ambiguous. The CDR3 totals 13 residues. Germline V gene data show CDR1 as SGHAT and CDR2 as FQNNGV. V lost 3 bases, J lost 4 bases, and 7 bases lay in between. The chain's CDR3 is CASSFAVNQPQHF. In nucleotides, the CDR3 is TGTGCCAGCAGCTTTGCAGTTAATCAGCCCCAGCATTTT.